Each of the 20 T cell receptor beta chains below was sequenced from the same sample in a study of cytomegalovirus exposure and HLA in healthy donors. Use of 60 Vbeta and 13 Jbeta primers characterized the PCR. Sequencing used immunoSEQ multiplex PCR; TCRdb keeps in-frame clones, though not all of them. The sample records roughly 180,000 clones, approximately 79% being singletons. The sample comprised PBMCs. The receptors stem from a girl between 10 and 17 years old in good health and CMV-seropositive.

The rearrangement uses TRBV29-1 and TRBJ2-5; 7 nucleotides line up with TRBD1. With 6 bases clipped from V and 5 bases from J, the junction kept 9 bases outside the gene matches. The CDR3 sequence is 13 residues long. Germline CDR1 reads SQVTM; CDR2 reads ANQGSEA. The CDR3 DNA follows: TGCAGCGTGCTACAGGGGTTCGAGGAGACCCAGTACTTC. Translated: CSVLQGFEETQYF.

The chain has TRBV7-9 and TRBJ1-2, with 9 positions matching TRBD1. Trimming cost V 1 base and J 4 bases; bases outside gene matches: 7. CDR1 SEHNR and CDR2 FQNEAQ come from the germline V gene (reference sequence). There are 16 residues in the CDR3. CDR3 sequence: CASSLGRTGDLYGYTF. The DNA for the CDR3 is TGTGCCAGCAGCTTAGGGCGGACAGGGGATCTCTATGGCTACACCTTC.

This clone was found once. The chain uses TRBV6-5 and TRBJ1-3; weak D call: TRBD1 (5 bases). Germline V gene sequence: CDR1 MNHEY, CDR2 SVGAGI. The ends were cut back, 11 bases at V and 0 bases at J, with 11 bases in the middle. This CDR3 comprises 13 residues. As DNA, the CDR3 is TGTGCCGCCAAGACAGCCTCTGGAAACACCATATATTTT. This encodes CAAKTASGNTIYF.

The chain is built from TRBV29-1 and TRBJ2-5; TRBD2 matches 8 bases. V shed 2 bases and J 5 bases; nucleotides not matched to a gene: 10. Germline V lookup: CDR1 SQVTM, CDR2 ANQGSEA. The CDR3 extends over 15 amino acids. The DNA for the CDR3 is TGCAGCGTTGAACTCGGCGGGGGGCCTCTGGAGACCCAGTACTTC. This translates into CSVELGGGPLETQYF.

The chain has TRBV10-3 and TRBJ1-1, with D perhaps matching TRBD1 (6 bases). V was pared by 1 base and J by 7 bases, with 16 bases between. Germline V CDR1 and CDR2: ENHRY, SYGVKD. The CDR3 loop spans 15 amino acids. CDR3: CAISELGANSGEAFF. CDR3 nucleotides: TGTGCCATCAGTGAGTTGGGGGCAAATTCAGGTGAAGCTTTCTTT.

The chain employs TRBV19 and TRBJ1-5; 7 bases agree with TRBD1. V lost 5 bases and J lost 2; bases outside the gene matches: 9. Germline values: CDR1 LNHDA, CDR2 SQIVND (reference sequence). The length of the CDR3 is 16 residues. Here the CDR3 reads CASSPTGDGGNQPQHF. For the CDR3, the DNA is TGTGCCAGTAGTCCAACAGGGGATGGGGGCAATCAGCCCCAGCATTTT.

Concerning this clone: Other DNA variants within this sample encode the same CDR3. The chain uses TRBV29-1 and TRBJ1-2, with TRBD1 matching 7 bases. From germline, CDR1 is SQVTM and CDR2 ANQGSEA. Trimming removed 4 bases from V and 7 bases from J; junction bases left unmatched: 9. The CDR3 extends over 13 amino acids. CDR3 DNA sequence: TGCAGCGTTGTGCGGCAGGGGGAAGTTGGCTACACCTTC. Its translation: CSVVRQGEVGYTF.

This clone has a handful of counts. The V and J genes are TRBV19 and TRBJ1-6; D unclear. Germline assignment: CDR1 LNHDA and CDR2 SQIVND (reference sequence). Trimming left V 4 bases short and J 1 base short, with 14 bases between. The CDR3 has 17 residues. CDR3 protein: CASSTGGWGSYNSPLHF. As DNA, the CDR3 is TGTGCCAGTAGTACAGGAGGCTGGGGATCCTATAATTCACCCCTCCACTTT.

This clone was detected only a few times. The V and J genes are TRBV15 and TRBJ2-3, with a tentative D call TRBD2 (6 bases). Looked up from germline, CDR1 is LNHNV and CDR2 is YYDKDF (reference sequence). CDR3 length: 16 amino acids. Trimming stripped 3 bases from V and 1 base from J, with 14 bases between. In DNA, the CDR3 is TGTGCCACCAGCAGTTGGGAGACGGGGGGCACAGATACGCAGTATTTT. Translated: CATSSWETGGTDTQYF. The full variable domain, completed using reference TRBV15 and TRBJ2-3, is DAMVIQNPRYQVTQFGKPVTLSCSQTLNHNVMYWYQQKSSQAPKLLFHYYDKDFNNEADTPDNFQSRRPNTSFCFLDIRSPGLGDTAMYLCATSSWETGGTDTQYFGPGTRLTVL.

This rearrangement joins TRBV5-4 to TRBJ2-7, with 8 positions matching TRBD1. V was clipped by 3 bases and J by 7 bases; unmatched bases: 9. The CDR3 extends over 14 amino acids. Germline values: CDR1 SGHNT, CDR2 YYREEE (reference sequence). The DNA for the CDR3 is TGTGCCAGCAGCTCCGAGGGACAGGCGAGTGAGCAGTACTTC. Translating it yields CASSSEGQASEQYF. Combining the CDR3 with reference TRBV5-4 and TRBJ2-7 gives the whole variable domain ETGVTQSPTHLIKTRGQQVTLRCSSQSGHNTVSWYQQALGQGPQFIFQYYREEENGRGNFPPRFSGLQFPNYSSELNVNALELDDSALYLCASSSEGQASEQYFGPGTRLTVT.

The chain recombines TRBV5-4 with TRBJ2-7, with no clear D. Trimming left V 7 bases short and J 1 base short, with 6 bases between. CDR1 and CDR2 (germline): SGHNT, YYREEE (reference sequence). The CDR3 spans 11 residues. The CDR3 here is CASPGSYEQYF. CDR3 DNA sequence: TGTGCCAGCCCGGGTTCCTACGAGCAGTACTTC.

The chain uses TRBV28 and TRBJ2-7, with 11 bases matching TRBD1. J was trimmed by 0 bases and V by 6 bases; bases with no gene match: 4. There are 15 residues in the CDR3. In germline, CDR1 is MDHEN, CDR2 SYDVKM. CDR3 nucleotides: TGTGCCAGCAGAGATGGGACAGGGGGCTCCTACGAGCAGTACTTC. This gives the protein CASRDGTGGSYEQYF.

The chain recombines TRBV9 with TRBJ1-2, with D maybe TRBD1 (5 bases). This CDR3 comprises 16 residues. Germline values: CDR1 SGDLS, CDR2 YYNGEE. V gave up 0 bases and J gave up 4 bases, with 16 bases separating them. The CDR3: CASSVGPGDGRYGYTF. DNA of the CDR3: TGTGCCAGCAGCGTAGGTCCGGGGGACGGCCGCTATGGCTACACCTTC.

This clone was seen more than once but under ten times. J is TRBJ2-1 and V is TRBV5-4; possibly TRBD2 for D (5 bases). Per the germline V gene, CDR1 is SGHNT and CDR2 is YYREEE (reference sequence). V was cut by 0 bases and J by 8 bases, with 21 bases left in between. The CDR3 covers 17 residues. In DNA, the CDR3 is TGTGCCAGCAGCTTGGCGAGCGTACTAGAGTCGTTCGATGAGCAGTTCTTC. This encodes CASSLASVLESFDEQFF.

This clone occurred once. The chain employs TRBV10-1 and TRBJ2-1; TRBD1 is a possible D gene (5 bases). Germline CDR1 reads WNHNN; CDR2 reads SYGVQD (reference sequence). There are 14 residues in the CDR3. The germline V and J ends were trimmed by 3 bases and 6 bases, with 12 bases remaining between them. CDR3 sequence (DNA): TGCGCCAGCAGTGATGTTGCAGGGTCCAATGAGCAGTTCTTC. Translating gives CASSDVAGSNEQFF.

The chain couples TRBV4-3 to TRBJ2-7, with 9 bases fitting TRBD1. Unmatched junction bases numbered 0, after V lost 0 bases and J lost 0 bases. This CDR3 has 15 amino acids. Germline CDR1 reads LGHNA; CDR2 reads YSLEER. The CDR3 coding sequence is TGCGCCAGCAGCCAAGAGGACAGGGGCTCCTACGAGCAGTACTTC. Encoded protein: CASSQEDRGSYEQYF.

This sequence joins TRBV6-6 and TRBJ2-1; D gene uncertain. Trimming took 2 bases from V and 2 from J, leaving 13 bases between them. The CDR3 sequence is 16 residues long. Germline V gives CDR1 MNHNY, CDR2 SVGAGI (reference sequence). CDR3 DNA sequence: TGTGCCAGCAGTTACGGGCAGGTCCCAACCTACAATGAGCAGTTCTTC. It codes for CASSYGQVPTYNEQFF.

The chain combines TRBV29-1 with TRBJ1-1; tentative D call: TRBD1 (6 bases). There are 13 residues in the CDR3. The germline CDR1 and CDR2 sequences are SQVTM and ANQGSEA. V lost 7 bases and J lost 8, with 20 bases in between. The CDR3 bases are TGCAGCGGGGAGGGGGGGAGGGCTGGGGAAGCTTTCTTT. Translating it yields CSGEGGRAGEAFF.

This clone was seen once. The chain uses TRBV19 and TRBJ2-4; 8 nucleotides line up with TRBD1. Germline loops: CDR1 LNHDA, CDR2 SQIVND (reference sequence). V gave up 3 bases and J gave up 4 bases; unmatched junction bases: 5. The CDR3 runs to 15 residues. Here the CDR3 reads CASSISRGLKNIQYF. CDR3 coding DNA: TGTGCCAGTAGTATTTCCAGGGGGCTTAAAAACATTCAGTACTTC.

The DNA of the CDR3 is TGTGCCAGCAGCCCGGGACAGGGGGACGGTTCACCCCTCCACTTT. Translated: CASSPGQGDGSPLHF. This chain uses TRBV4-2 with TRBJ1-6; 11 positions agree with TRBD1. CDR1 LGHNA and CDR2 YNFKEQ come from the germline V gene. Trimming cost V 4 bases and J 9 bases; bases outside gene matches: 5. The CDR3 runs 15 residues.